This T cell receptor beta chain was sequenced in a study of cytomegalovirus exposure and HLA in healthy donors. Study overall: Among around 400 genotyped donors, around 80% fell in the Caucasian-associated ancestry cluster.

Trimming took 4 bases from V and 2 from J; bases not matched to a gene: 3. This CDR3 spans 14 amino acids. Germline V gene lookup returns CDR1 SNHLY and CDR2 FYNNEI. As to this clone: Its antigen remains unknown.

The PCR was carried out with 60 Vbeta primers and 13 Jbeta primers. Only in-frame clones appear in the TCRdb table, and some are missing; sequencing was by immunoSEQ multiplex PCR. The top ten hold about 2.1% of the sample, which has over 100,000 clones, roughly 80% seen once. Whole-study results and caveats: Information on immune exposure was restricted to one variable (CMV serostatus).

This clonotype was sampled from a woman aged 40 to 50 in good health and CMV-seropositive. The chain joins TRBV2 to TRBJ1-2, with TRBD1 identical over 8 bases. The sequenced material came from PBMCs. This CDR3 reads CASSVGQGNYGYTF. In DNA form, the CDR3 reads TGTGCCAGCAGTGTCGGACAGGGAAACTATGGCTACACCTTC.